The 8 T cell receptor beta chains presented below share a single source sample, sequenced in a study of blood T cell repertoires in COVID-19. Clones were read by immunoSEQ multiplex PCR, and TCRdb kept only the in-frame ones, dropping some. The sample gives some 190,000 clones, approximately 80% of which show up once; roughly 7% is in the top ten. The sample taken for sequencing was peripheral blood. The receptor source for this set is a woman older than 75 with COVID-19, enrolled during active disease.

The rearrangement links TRBV20-1 to TRBJ2-1, with 11 bases lining up with TRBD2. J gave up 4 bases and V 3 bases, and 8 bases lay outside the gene matches. The CDR3 runs 16 residues. In germline, CDR1 is DFQATT, CDR2 SNEGSKA (reference sequence). The CDR3 region is CSASQSSGRSYNEQFF. CDR3 sequence (DNA): TGCAGTGCTAGTCAGTCTAGCGGGAGGTCTTACAATGAGCAGTTCTTC.

The table lists this clone with a few counts. The CDR3 DNA reads as TGCGCCAGCAGAAAGGGGGAGGGGCAGCCCCAGCATTTT. This codes for CASRKGEGQPQHF. The chain recombines TRBV5-1 with TRBJ1-5; maybe TRBD1 (6 bases). Trimming left V 5 bases short and J 7 bases short, with 13 bases between. Germline V CDR1 and CDR2: SGHRS, YFSETQ. This CDR3 is 13 amino acids long.

This sequence joins TRBV7-3 and TRBJ2-7; D might be TRBD2 (6 bases). The germline CDR1 and CDR2 sequences are SGHTA and FQGTGA. Trimming took off 3 bases at V and 5 bases at J, with 11 bases between the two ends. The CDR3 is 13 amino acids. CDR3 coding DNA: TGTGCCAGCAGCTTCACCGGAGGGGACGAGCAGTACTTC. This gives the protein CASSFTGGDEQYF.

The chain joins TRBV23-1 to TRBJ1-1, with D perhaps TRBD1 (5 bases). TRBV23-1 carries the ORF label, with uncertain function. The CDR3 length is 17 residues. V was clipped by 0 bases and J by 5 bases, with 19 bases between them. CDR3 residues: CASSQSAMWGGVTEAFF. Here the CDR3 DNA reads TGCGCCAGCAGTCAATCGGCCATGTGGGGGGGGGTTACTGAAGCTTTCTTT.

The V call is TRBV6-5, the J call TRBJ2-1, with a tentative D call TRBD1 (6 bases). The CDR3 spans 13 residues. Trimming cost V 6 bases and J 10 bases, with 16 bases left between them. CDR1 is MNHEY, CDR2 SVGAGI, per germline. The CDR3: CASRDSGGREQFF. The CDR3 DNA sequence: TGTGCCAGCAGAGACAGTGGGGGCCGGGAGCAGTTCTTC.

This chain connects TRBV2 to TRBJ1-5; TRBD1 matches at 9 bases. The CDR3 totals 15 residues. With V trimmed by 6 bases and J by 2 bases, 5 bases remained unmatched. Germline lookup yields CDR1 SNHLY and CDR2 FYNNEI. The CDR3 DNA sequence: TGTGCCAGCAGCCTAACAGGGGGCCGCAATCAGCCCCAGCATTTT. Protein: CASSLTGGRNQPQHF.

The gene calls are TRBV7-2 and TRBJ2-2; D is possibly TRBD1 (5 bases). The V and J ends lost 5 bases and 6 bases respectively, with 19 bases between them. This CDR3 is built from 16 residues. The germline CDR1 and CDR2 sequences are SGHTA and FQGNSA. CDR3 sequence reads: CASSPRVNRYSGELFF. DNA for the CDR3: TGTGCCAGCAGCCCCCGGGTAAACAGGTATTCCGGGGAGCTGTTTTTT.

This chain links TRBV6-5 with TRBJ1-2, with 11 bases lining up with TRBD1. The J segment lost 7 bases and the V segment lost 8 bases, leaving 9 bases of the junction unmatched. Germline V gene lookup returns CDR1 MNHEY and CDR2 SVGAGI. The CDR3 length is 14 residues. The CDR3 protein is CASVAGDRGSGYTF. The CDR3 DNA reads TGTGCCAGCGTAGCGGGGGACAGGGGGTCTGGCTACACCTTC.